Below, 4 T cell receptor beta chains from the same sample are listed, as sequenced in a study of T cells in Graves' hyperthyroidism and ophthalmopathy. The source material, RNA transcripts, was used to amplify TCR beta CDR3 regions. The TCR CDR3 was amplified in a first-round RT-PCR using the HTBI primer set. TCRdb re-called the multiplex PCR reads with MiXCR, one entry per CDR3 protein. The table shows 250,000 or so distinct CDR3 sequences, with 15% occurring only once. Material: blood. These receptors were taken from a woman between 45 and 60 years old with Graves' hyperthyroidism that later progressed to Graves' ophthalmopathy.

The chain links TRBV5-8 to TRBJ1-6; maybe TRBD1 (5 bases). V was shortened by 6 bases and J by 8 bases, with 15 bases between the two germline ends. There are 14 residues in the CDR3. Germline V lookup: CDR1 SGHTS, CDR2 YDEGEE. Here the CDR3 DNA reads TGTGCCAGCAATGCGGGACTGAAACATTCACCCCTCCACTTT. This codes for CASNAGLKHSPLHF.

This clonotype appeared a few times. This could be a read error, since a much larger clone is one nucleotide away. The J gene is TRBJ2-1, the V gene TRBV7-9; the D gene is possibly TRBD2 (5 bases). Germline CDR1 SEHNR, CDR2 FQNEAQ (reference sequence). This CDR3 spans 13 amino acids. The CDR3 spells CASSVRVYNGQFF. In DNA form, the CDR3 reads TGTGCCAGCAGTGTGCGGGTCTACAATGGGCAGTTCTTC.

This clonotype has at least ten counts. CDR3 in amino acids: CGCGRGRAGETQYF. The CDR3 region has the DNA TGTGGTTGCGGTAGAGGGAGGGCCGGAGAGACCCAGTACTTC. The rearrangement uses TRBV6-1 and TRBJ2-5; TRBD2 agrees at 7 bases. CDR1 MNHNS and CDR2 SASEGT come from the germline V gene. This CDR3 is 14 amino acids long.

This clonotype was seen ten or more times. The rearrangement links TRBV7-8 to TRBJ2-7; no clear D gene. This CDR3 has 14 residues. Trimming left V 5 bases short and J 0 bases short, with 11 bases between. Germline loops: CDR1 SGHVS, CDR2 FQNEAQ. CDR3 protein: CASSPKVFSYEQYF. As DNA, the CDR3 is TGTGCCAGCAGCCCAAAGGTGTTCTCCTACGAGCAGTACTTC.